Following are 23 T cell receptor beta chains from one sample sequenced in a study of shared clonotypes between healthy human individuals. This table comes from immunoSEQ multiplex PCR, and its TCRdb copy is limited to in-frame clones, with some not included. The sample consists of about 1 million clones, 65% to 75% of them appearing once. Sequenced sample: memory CD4+ T cells sorted from blood. Described subset: CD45RA-negative fraction. The receptors originated from a man aged 18 to 29 in good health.

This clone was counted a single time. A far larger clone is one base from this, pointing to a likely read error. Other DNA variants within this sample encode the same CDR3. V gene TRBV7-2 combines with J gene TRBJ2-7; 11 bases line up with TRBD1. Germline V gene lookup returns CDR1 SGHTA and CDR2 FQGNSA. V was clipped by 4 bases and J by 2 bases; unmatched bases: 4. The CDR3 contains 15 residues. In DNA, the CDR3 is TGTGCCAGCAGCTCCCCGGGACAGGGGGCCTACGAGCAGTACTTC. Its protein is CASSSPGQGAYEQYF.

The rearrangement links TRBV9 to TRBJ2-1; 9 positions agree with TRBD2. This CDR3 spans 15 amino acids. V was pared by 4 bases and J by 4 bases, with 6 bases of the junction left unmatched. The germline V gene has CDR1 SGDLS and CDR2 YYNGEE. Here the CDR3 DNA reads TGTGCCAGCAGCTCCAGCGGGGGGAAATACAATGAGCAGTTCTTC. Translation gives CASSSSGGKYNEQFF.

The chain recombines TRBV7-9 with TRBJ2-1, with D perhaps given as TRBD1 or TRBD2 (5 bases each). Trimming shortened V by 0 bases and J by 5 bases, and 14 bases separated the two germline ends. This CDR3 is 16 amino acids long. Germline values: CDR1 SEHNR, CDR2 FQNEAQ (reference sequence). The CDR3 bases are TGTGCCAGCAGCTTAGCTGGGGGTCCTAGTAACAATGAGCAGTTCTTC. Encoded protein: CASSLAGGPSNNEQFF.

CDR3 coding DNA: TGTGCCAGCAGCCCCCCAAAGGCCGCCATTACTACTAACTATGGCTACACCTTC. This gives the protein CASSPPKAAITTNYGYTF. This chain connects TRBV2 to TRBJ1-2; D is unresolved. V was clipped by 6 bases and J by 0 bases, with 23 bases between them. Germline lookup yields CDR1 SNHLY and CDR2 FYNNEI. The CDR3 sequence is 18 residues long.

This clone showed up just once. The chain combines TRBV28 with TRBJ2-4; 12 nucleotides agree with TRBD2. CDR1 is MDHEN, CDR2 SYDVKM, per germline. This CDR3 comprises 18 residues. The J segment lost 2 bases and the V segment lost 2 bases, leaving 7 bases of the junction unmatched. As DNA, the CDR3 is TGTGCCAGCAGTTTAACTAGCGGGGGGTTTTCCTCCAAAAACATTCAGTACTTC. This sequence encodes CASSLTSGGFSSKNIQYF. Supplemented by reference TRBV28 and TRBJ2-4, the full variable domain reads DVKVTQSSRYLVKRTGEKVFLECVQDMDHENMFWYRQDPGLGLRLIYFSYDVKMKEKGDIPEGYSVSREKKERFSLILESASTNQTSMYLCASSLTSGGFSSKNIQYFGAGTRLSVL.

V usage is TRBV4-1 and J usage is TRBJ2-5, with D unclear. V lost 1 base and J lost 13, with 13 bases in between. The CDR3 spans 12 residues. Germline values: CDR1 MGHRA, CDR2 YSYEKL. CDR3 in amino acids: CASSQVYPIRYF. CDR3 in DNA: TGCGCCAGCAGCCAAGTGTATCCGATCCGGTACTTC.

This clone was detected only once. The chain is built from TRBV5-1 and TRBJ2-1; unclear D gene. Germline loops: CDR1 SGHRS, CDR2 YFSETQ. The CDR3 consists of 16 residues. Trimming cost V 0 bases and J 0 bases, with 10 bases left between them. The CDR3 DNA reads as TGCGCCAGCAGCTTGGGTCCCATCAGCTCCTACAATGAGCAGTTCTTC. Translated: CASSLGPISSYNEQFF.

The CDR3: CASSDPREGFGYTF. The CDR3 nucleotides are TGCGCCAGCAGTGACCCGAGGGAAGGGTTTGGCTACACCTTC. This rearrangement joins TRBV10-2 to TRBJ1-2; D call uncertain. V lost 3 bases and J lost 7, with 15 bases in between. The CDR3 is 14 amino acids. In germline, CDR1 is WSHSY, CDR2 SAAADI.

This chain joins TRBV7-9 and TRBJ1-5; no definite D call. Germline V gene sequence: CDR1 SEHNR, CDR2 FQNEAQ (reference sequence). Trimming removed 5 bases from V and 1 base from J, with 12 bases in between. CDR3 size: 15 residues. CDR3 protein: CASSPSGTSNQPQHF. Here the CDR3 DNA reads TGTGCCAGCAGCCCCTCAGGTACCAGCAATCAGCCCCAGCATTTT.

This CDR3 is CASSLSSSSYNEQFF. CDR3 sequence (DNA): TGTGCCAGCAGCTTGAGCTCGAGCTCCTACAATGAGCAGTTCTTC. This rearrangement joins TRBV7-8 to TRBJ2-1, with D unclear. Germline V gene lookup returns CDR1 SGHVS and CDR2 FQNEAQ. This CDR3 region has 15 residues. The V end lost 3 bases, the J end lost 0 bases, and 9 bases lay between the germline ends.

The genes are TRBV30 and TRBJ1-5; D possibly corresponds to TRBD1 (5 bases). Germline V lookup: CDR1 GTSNPN, CDR2 SVGIG (reference sequence). The ends were cut back, 0 bases at V and 7 bases at J, with 16 bases in the middle. The CDR3 has 15 amino acids. This chain's CDR3 is CAWSVGAGWGQPQHF. CDR3 nucleotides: TGTGCCTGGAGTGTAGGGGCAGGATGGGGACAGCCCCAGCATTTT.

In its sample, this clone was seen a few times. V and J are TRBV2 and TRBJ1-5; perhaps TRBD1 as D (6 bases). The germline CDR1 and CDR2 sequences are SNHLY and FYNNEI. CDR3 length equals 16 residues. V lost 4 bases and J 4 bases, leaving 17 bases between the germline ends. Here the CDR3 DNA reads TGTGCCAGCAGTGGATCTACGGGACACCTAAATCAGCCCCAGCATTTT. Amino acid sequence: CASSGSTGHLNQPQHF.

The chain uses TRBV15 and TRBJ1-2; 8 bases line up with TRBD1. The junction had 1 base not matched to a gene; V was cut back by 0 bases and J by 4 bases. From germline, CDR1 is LNHNV and CDR2 YYDKDF (reference sequence). The CDR3 extends over 14 amino acids. Here the CDR3 DNA reads TGTGCCACCAGCAGAGATGGGACAGGCTATGGCTACACCTTC. It is translated as CATSRDGTGYGYTF.

This clone was counted a few times. The rearrangement uses TRBV9 and TRBJ2-2; TRBD2 agrees at 8 bases. Germline V CDR1 and CDR2: SGDLS, YYNGEE. This CDR3 region has 16 residues. V trimming: 0 bases; J trimming: 5 bases; junction bases outside the gene matches: 6. CDR3 in amino acids: CASSVGISGITGELFF. The CDR3 region has the DNA TGTGCCAGCAGCGTAGGCATTAGCGGGATAACCGGGGAGCTGTTTTTT.

V gene TRBV5-1 combines with J gene TRBJ2-2, with D perhaps matching TRBD1 (6 bases). The CDR3 has 15 residues. Germline CDR1 and CDR2: SGHRS and YFSETQ. The V end was cut by 2 bases, the J end by 10 bases, with 18 bases between. The CDR3 DNA reads TGCGCCAGCAGCTTTGGGGGCCTCCTAGCCGAGGAGCTGTTTTTT. It codes for CASSFGGLLAEELFF.

The gene calls are TRBV29-1 and TRBJ1-5, with no clear D. Trimming removed 7 bases from V and 1 base from J, with 17 bases in between. Germline CDR1 and CDR2: SQVTM and ANQGSEA. The CDR3 length is 15 residues. CDR3 in amino acids: CSAAEGSGSNQPQHF. Here the CDR3 DNA reads TGCAGCGCGGCGGAAGGGTCGGGAAGCAATCAGCCCCAGCATTTT.

The CDR3 is CASSLTGTHGNTIYF. The CDR3 nucleotides are TGCGCCAGCAGCTTGACCGGGACACACGGAAACACCATATATTTT. The rearrangement uses TRBV5-1 and TRBJ1-3, with D tentatively TRBD1 (6 bases). CDR1 is SGHRS, CDR2 YFSETQ, per germline. V dropped 1 base and J dropped 4 bases, with 12 bases sitting between them. The CDR3 spans 15 residues.

The sample holds a few counts of this clone. CDR3 DNA: TGTGCCAGCAGCGGGGGAGGGGGTCGGGAGACCCAGTACTTC. This gives the protein CASSGGGGRETQYF. The genes are TRBV9 and TRBJ2-5; D may be TRBD2 (7 bases). The CDR3 loop spans 14 amino acids. With 3 bases removed from V and 5 bases from J, the gap between germline ends came to 14 bases. Germline-derived CDR1 and CDR2 are SGDLS and YYNGEE. The variable domain in full, with the rest retrieved from reference TRBV9 and TRBJ2-5, is DSGVTQTPKHLITATGQRVTLRCSPRSGDLSVYWYQQSLDQGLQFLIQYYNGEERAKGNILERFSAQQFPDLHSELNLSSLELGDSALYFCASSGGGGRETQYFGPGTRLLVL.

The rearrangement links TRBV7-2 to TRBJ2-7; D gene ambiguous. Trimming pared 4 bases from V and 8 bases from J, leaving 15 bases between. The CDR3 spans 13 residues. Germline values: CDR1 SGHTA, CDR2 FQGNSA. The CDR3 coding sequence is TGTGCCAGCAGCTCGACGTCAGGTCTGAAGCAGTACTTC. This codes for CASSSTSGLKQYF. Using reference TRBV7-2 and TRBJ2-7 for the parts outside the CDR3, the full variable domain is GAGVSQSPSNKVTEKGKDVELRCDPISGHTALYWYRQSLGQGLEFLIYFQGNSAPDKSGLPSDRFSAERTGGSVSTLTIQRTQQEDSAVYLCASSSTSGLKQYFGPGTRLTVT.

This clone was detected only once. The chain has TRBV9 and TRBJ1-5, with 7 positions matching TRBD1. The CDR3 sequence is 22 residues long. The germline V gene encodes CDR1 SGDLS and CDR2 YYNGEE. With 0 bases clipped from V and 0 bases from J, the junction kept 21 bases outside the gene matches. This CDR3 is CASSVAGREGASLGNSNQPQHF. In DNA form, the CDR3 reads TGTGCCAGCAGCGTAGCGGGGCGTGAGGGGGCTAGTCTTGGGAATAGCAATCAGCCCCAGCATTTT.

J is TRBJ1-6 and V is TRBV4-3, with TRBD1 identical over 8 bases. The length of the CDR3 is 15 residues. Germline trimming cut 4 bases from V and 8 bases from J; bases unmatched to any gene: 7. Germline V gives CDR1 LGHNA, CDR2 YSLEER. Here the CDR3 DNA reads TGCGCCAGCAGCCCACAGACAGGGGATCATTCACCCCTCCACTTT. Translating it yields CASSPQTGDHSPLHF.

This sequence joins TRBV6-1 and TRBJ1-1; tentatively, D is TRBD1 (5 bases). The CDR3 has 13 residues. Germline V gene data show CDR1 as MNHNS and CDR2 as SASEGT. V gave up 8 bases and J gave up 3 bases, with 13 bases separating them. This chain's CDR3 is CASREQGYTEAFF. CDR3 nucleotides: TGTGCCAGCCGGGAGCAGGGATACACTGAAGCTTTCTTT.

This clone was observed many times. The chain links TRBV28 to TRBJ1-2; D gene uncertain. CDR3 length: 11 residues. V gave up 3 bases and J gave up 8 bases, with 7 bases separating them. CDR1 and CDR2 (germline): MDHEN, SYDVKM. CDR3 DNA sequence: TGTGCCAGCAGTTTTGGGAAGGGCTACACCTTC. It translates to CASSFGKGYTF.